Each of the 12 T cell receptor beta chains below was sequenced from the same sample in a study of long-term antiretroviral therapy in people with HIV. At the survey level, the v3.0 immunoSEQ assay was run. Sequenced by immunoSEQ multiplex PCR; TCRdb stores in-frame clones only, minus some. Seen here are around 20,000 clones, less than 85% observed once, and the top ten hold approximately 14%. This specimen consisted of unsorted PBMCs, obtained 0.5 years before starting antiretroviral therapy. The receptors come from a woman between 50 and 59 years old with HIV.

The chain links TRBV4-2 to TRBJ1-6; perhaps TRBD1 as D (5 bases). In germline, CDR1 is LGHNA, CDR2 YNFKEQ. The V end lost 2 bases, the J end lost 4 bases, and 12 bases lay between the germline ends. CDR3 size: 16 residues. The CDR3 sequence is CASSQYQGDYNSPLHF. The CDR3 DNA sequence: TGTGCCAGCAGCCAATATCAGGGAGATTATAATTCACCCCTCCACTTT.

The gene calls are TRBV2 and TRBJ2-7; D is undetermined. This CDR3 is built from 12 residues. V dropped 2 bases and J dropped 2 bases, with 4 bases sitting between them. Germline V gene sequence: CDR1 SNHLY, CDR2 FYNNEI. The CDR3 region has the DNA TGTGCCAGCAGTGAACAGGCCTACGAGCAGTACGTC. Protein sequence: CASSEQAYEQYV.

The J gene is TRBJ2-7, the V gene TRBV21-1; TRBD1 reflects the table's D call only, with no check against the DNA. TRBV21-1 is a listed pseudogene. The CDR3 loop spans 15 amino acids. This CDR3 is CASSNGTGDRYEQYV. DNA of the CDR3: TGTGCCAGCAGCAACGGGACAGGGGACCGCTACGAGCAGTACGTC.

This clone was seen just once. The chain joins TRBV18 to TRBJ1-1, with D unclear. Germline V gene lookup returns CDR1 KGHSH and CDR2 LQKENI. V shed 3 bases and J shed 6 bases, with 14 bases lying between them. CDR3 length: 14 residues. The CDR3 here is CASSPSSPQSEAFF. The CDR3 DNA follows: TGTGCCAGCTCACCGTCCTCCCCCCAGTCTGAAGCTTTCTTT.

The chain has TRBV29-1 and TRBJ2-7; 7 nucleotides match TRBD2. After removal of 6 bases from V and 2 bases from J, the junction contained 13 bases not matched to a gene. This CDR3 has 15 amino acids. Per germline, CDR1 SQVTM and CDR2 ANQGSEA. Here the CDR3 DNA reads TGCAGCGTGACTTCTCGGGGGGTTGGGGCCTACGAGCAGTACTTC. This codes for CSVTSRGVGAYEQYF.

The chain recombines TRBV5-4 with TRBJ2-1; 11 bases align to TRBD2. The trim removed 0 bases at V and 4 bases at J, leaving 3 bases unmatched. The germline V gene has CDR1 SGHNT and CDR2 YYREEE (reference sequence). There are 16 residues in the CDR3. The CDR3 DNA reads TGTGCCAGCAGCTTGGACCTAGCGGGGGGTTACAATGAGCAGTTCTTC. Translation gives CASSLDLAGGYNEQFF.

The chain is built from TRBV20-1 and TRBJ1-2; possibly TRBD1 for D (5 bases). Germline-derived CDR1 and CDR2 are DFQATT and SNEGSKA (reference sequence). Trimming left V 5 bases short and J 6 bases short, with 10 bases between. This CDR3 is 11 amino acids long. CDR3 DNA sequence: TGCAGTGCTTTCGGGGACGATGGCTACACCTTC. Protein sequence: CSAFGDDGYTF.

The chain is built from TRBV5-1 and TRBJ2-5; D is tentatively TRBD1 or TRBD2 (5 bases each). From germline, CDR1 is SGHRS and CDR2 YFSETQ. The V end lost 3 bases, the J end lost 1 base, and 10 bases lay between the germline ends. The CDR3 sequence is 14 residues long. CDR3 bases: TGCGCCAGCAGCTACGGGACGGCCCAAGAGACCCAGTACTTC. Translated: CASSYGTAQETQYF.

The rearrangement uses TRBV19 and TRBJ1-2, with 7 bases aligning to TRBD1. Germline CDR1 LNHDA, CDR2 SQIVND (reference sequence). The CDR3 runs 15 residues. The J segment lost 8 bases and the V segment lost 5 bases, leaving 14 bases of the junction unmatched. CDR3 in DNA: TGTGCCAGTAGTTTCACGGGACAGCCCGGGAAGGGCTACACCTTC. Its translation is CASSFTGQPGKGYTF.

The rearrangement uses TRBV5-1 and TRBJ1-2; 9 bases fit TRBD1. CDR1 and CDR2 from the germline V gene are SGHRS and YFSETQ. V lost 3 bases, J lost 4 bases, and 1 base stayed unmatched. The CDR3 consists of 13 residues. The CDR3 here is CASSSGQGYGYTF. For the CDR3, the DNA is TGCGCCAGCAGCTCGGGACAGGGCTATGGCTACACCTTC.

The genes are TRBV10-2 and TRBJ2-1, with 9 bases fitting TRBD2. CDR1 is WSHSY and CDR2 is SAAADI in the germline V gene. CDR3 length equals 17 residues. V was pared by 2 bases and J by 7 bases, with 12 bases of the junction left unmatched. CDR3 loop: CASSEETLAGPWNEQFF. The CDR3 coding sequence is TGCGCCAGCAGTGAGGAGACCCTAGCGGGGCCCTGGAATGAGCAGTTCTTC.

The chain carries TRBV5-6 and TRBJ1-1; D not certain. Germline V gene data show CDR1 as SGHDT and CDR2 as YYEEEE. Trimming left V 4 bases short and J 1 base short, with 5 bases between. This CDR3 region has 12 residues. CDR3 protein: CASSVENTEAFF. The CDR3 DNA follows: TGTGCCAGCAGCGTCGAGAACACTGAAGCTTTCTTT.